The 23 T cell receptor beta chains reported below all come from one sample, sequenced in a study of Graves' ophthalmopathy and Graves' hyperthyroidism. Transcripts of RNA were the source for amplifying TCR beta CDR3 regions. Following a first-round RT-PCR that used HTBI primers, a second-round multiplex PCR was carried out. TCRdb itself ran the multiplex PCR reads through MiXCR, one entry per CDR3 protein. Seen here are about 700,000 distinct CDR3 sequences, roughly 40% observed once, and the top ten hold 44%. The sequencing sample was made of peripheral blood. These receptors originate from an adult man with Graves' ophthalmopathy.

V and J are TRBV12-3 or TRBV12-4 and TRBJ1-2; 12 bases match TRBD1. This CDR3 has 18 residues. V was clipped by 7 bases and J by 2 bases; unmatched bases: 14. The CDR3: CASTTQYRDRGHNYGYTF. The CDR3 region has the DNA TGTGCCAGCACCACCCAGTACAGGGACAGGGGGCACAACTATGGCTACACCTTC.

The J gene is TRBJ2-6, the V gene TRBV19; D possibly corresponds to TRBD1 (8 bases). The CDR3 is made up of 18 amino acids. The V and J ends lost 7 bases and 0 bases respectively, with 19 bases between them. Germline lookup yields CDR1 LNHDA and CDR2 SQIVND (reference sequence). The DNA of the CDR3 is TGTGCCAGTAACCCGCACAGGGGGGGGGACTCTGGGGCCAACGTCCTGACTTTC. Its protein product is CASNPHRGGDSGANVLTF.

This chain links TRBV2 with TRBJ2-7, with D perhaps assigned TRBD1 or TRBD2 (5 bases each). Germline CDR1 reads SNHLY; CDR2 reads FYNNEI. Trimming removed 11 bases at V and 3 bases at J, with 20 bases between. This CDR3 region has 14 residues. The CDR3 here is CAWSGGIGDYEQYF. The CDR3, as DNA: TGTGCCTGGAGTGGGGGAATCGGGGACTACGAGCAGTACTTC.

This chain connects TRBV10-3 to TRBJ2-3, with 10 bases that match TRBD1. Germline V gene data show CDR1 as ENHRY and CDR2 as SYGVKD. J gave up 4 bases and V 0 bases, and 4 bases lay outside the gene matches. The CDR3 contains 16 residues. The CDR3 coding sequence is TGTGCCATCAGTGAGTCTTGGACAGGGGGGCCAGATACGCAGTATTTT. It is translated as CAISESWTGGPDTQYF.

This chain joins TRBV29-1 and TRBJ2-6; D possibly corresponds to TRBD2 (6 bases). The length of the CDR3 is 13 residues. Germline V CDR1 and CDR2: SQVTM, ANQGSEA. V gave up 2 bases and J gave up 4 bases, with 6 bases separating them. As DNA, the CDR3 is TGCAGCGTTGAACTAGCGGGGGCCAACGTCCTGACTTTC. Amino acids: CSVELAGANVLTF.

This clonotype was detected only a few times. The chain employs TRBV4-3 and TRBJ1-3; D not certain. Germline CDR1 and CDR2: LGHNA and YSLEER. The CDR3 covers 17 residues. The ends were cut back, 1 base at V and 2 bases at J, with 15 bases in the middle. Here the CDR3 reads CASSQGLLGPPGNTIYF. CDR3 DNA sequence: TGCGCCAGCAGCCAAGGGCTTCTCGGCCCACCTGGAAACACCATATATTTT.

The chain is built from TRBV10-2 and TRBJ1-6; D not resolved. CDR1 is WSHSY, CDR2 SAAADI, per germline. V was cut by 4 bases and J by 10 bases, with 14 bases left in between. The CDR3 sequence is 14 residues long. CDR3 nucleotides: TGCGCCAGCAGTGGGACGGCCTCAGGATCACCCCTCCACTTT. It translates to CASSGTASGSPLHF.

In regard to this clonotype: A junction boundary mismatches the germline segment, possibly from a read error. V usage is TRBV2 and J usage is TRBJ2-2; a weak D match, TRBD2 (6 bases). This CDR3 has 15 amino acids. Germline V gene lookup returns CDR1 SNHLY and CDR2 FYNNEI. The CDR3 nucleotides read TGTGCCAGCAGTGTTTTCCAGGGAGACACCGGGGGGCTGTTTTTT. Translating gives CASSVFQGDTGGLFF.

The genes are TRBV10-3 and TRBJ2-7; D unresolved. CDR3 length: 13 residues. CDR1 ENHRY and CDR2 SYGVKD come from the germline V gene. Trimming shortened V by 3 bases and J by 1 base, and 7 bases separated the two germline ends. This chain's CDR3 is CAISDPISYEQYF. CDR3 nucleotides: TGTGCCATCAGTGACCCTATATCCTACGAGCAGTACTTC.

In its sample, this clonotype was seen many times. The V and J genes are TRBV25-1 and TRBJ2-2, with 7 bases fitting TRBD1. Trimming cost V 9 bases and J 1 base; bases outside gene matches: 2. CDR1 MGHDK and CDR2 SYGVNS come from the germline V gene. The CDR3 runs to 13 residues. CDR3 coding DNA: TGTGCCAGTAGGGACAGGAACACCGGGGAGCTGTTTTTT. Its translation: CASRDRNTGELFF. The full variable domain, in which reference TRBV25-1 and TRBJ2-2 provide the parts outside the CDR3, is EADIYQTPRYLVIGTGKKITLECSQTMGHDKMYWYQQDPGMELHLIHYSYGVNSTEKGDLSSESTVSRIRTEHFPLTLESARPSHTSQYLCASRDRNTGELFFGEGSRLTVL.

V usage is TRBV9 and J usage is TRBJ2-7; maybe TRBD1 (6 bases). Trimming shortened V by 0 bases and J by 6 bases, and 16 bases separated the two germline ends. Germline V CDR1 and CDR2: SGDLS, YYNGEE. There are 15 residues in the CDR3. In DNA form, the CDR3 reads TGTGCCAGCAGCGTAGCAGGGGATGGAGGAAGCGAGCAGTACTTC. It encodes CASSVAGDGGSEQYF.

As for this clonotype: This CDR3 is missing its conserved last phenylalanine or tryptophan, likely due to a read error. Because the CDR3's place on the DNA is in doubt, the DNA is left out and the CDR3 is given as listed by TCRdb. The chain links TRBV2 to TRBJ1-4. Counting both end residues, the CDR3 totals 10 amino acids. The germline V gene encodes CDR1 SNHLY and CDR2 FYNNEI. Here the CDR3 reads CASSTERLPY.

This clonotype has a single count. The chain couples TRBV19 to TRBJ2-7, with 9 bases fitting TRBD1. V trimming: 5 bases; J trimming: 5 bases; junction bases outside the gene matches: 16. The CDR3 loop spans 17 amino acids. The V gene's germline CDR1 is LNHDA and CDR2 SQIVND (reference sequence). For the CDR3, the DNA is TGTGCCAGTAGTCCGCGAACCGGGACAGGGTTTTTCCACGAGCAGTACTTC. Its translation: CASSPRTGTGFFHEQYF.

The rearrangement uses TRBV20-1 and TRBJ2-7; D not certain. Per germline, CDR1 DFQATT and CDR2 SNEGSKA (reference sequence). The CDR3 runs 15 residues. Trimming removed 1 base from V and 0 bases from J, with 13 bases in between. The CDR3 sequence: CSARGSGTDSYEQYF. The CDR3 nucleotides read TGCAGTGCTAGAGGTTCCGGCACAGACTCCTACGAGCAGTACTTC.

This clonotype was seen only once. This chain connects TRBV10-3 to TRBJ1-1; tentative D call: TRBD1 (5 bases). The CDR3 extends over 15 amino acids. Trimming left V 2 bases short and J 4 bases short, with 14 bases between. CDR1 is ENHRY, CDR2 SYGVKD, per germline. CDR3 residues: CAISELSGGPTEAFF. DNA for the CDR3: TGTGCCATCAGTGAGCTATCGGGGGGACCCACTGAAGCTTTCTTT.

Turning to this clonotype: One base away lies a much larger clone, so this may be a sequencing read error. The rearrangement links TRBV2 to TRBJ1-6; 7 bases fit TRBD1. V was clipped by 6 bases and J by 6 bases; unmatched bases: 5. The CDR3 length is 14 residues. Germline V gives CDR1 SNHLY, CDR2 FYNNEI. In DNA form, the CDR3 reads TGTGCCAGCAGAGCCGGGACAGTTAATTCACCCCTCCACTTT. It yields the protein CASRAGTVNSPLHF. Based on the CDR3 plus reference TRBV2 and TRBJ1-6, the full variable domain is EPEVTQTPSHQVTQMGQEVILRCVPISNHLYFYWYRQILGQKVEFLVSFYNNEISEKSEIFDDQFSVERPDGSNFTLKIRSTKLEDSAMYFCASRAGTVNSPLHFGNGTRLTVT.

This clonotype was found many times. This rearrangement joins TRBV7-6 to TRBJ2-5; D gene uncertain. The CDR3 spans 14 residues. CDR1 is SGHVS, CDR2 FNYEAQ, per germline. Trimming pared 6 bases from V and 5 bases from J, leaving 16 bases between. The CDR3 loop is CASSLGPVGETQYF. The CDR3 DNA sequence: TGTGCCAGCAGTCTGGGCCCAGTCGGGGAGACCCAGTACTTC.

V usage is TRBV7-9 and J usage is TRBJ2-2, with D perhaps matching TRBD1 or TRBD2 (5 bases each). CDR3 size: 16 residues. V lost 5 bases to trimming and J lost 4 bases, with 17 bases between them. Germline V lookup: CDR1 SEHNR, CDR2 FQNEAQ (reference sequence). In nucleotides, the CDR3 is TGTGCCAGCAGCGTAGATTGGGGCGCGGGCACCGGGGAGCTGTTTTTT. It specifies CASSVDWGAGTGELFF.

Concerning this clonotype: This is likely a read error, given that the CDR3 carries no conserved phenylalanine or tryptophan at its end. V gene TRBV7-9 combines with J gene TRBJ1-6; D is perhaps TRBD1 (5 bases). The CDR3 spans 13 residues. Germline V gene data show CDR1 as SEHNR and CDR2 as FQNEAQ (reference sequence). V lost 8 bases, J lost 4 bases, and 9 bases lay in between. Here the CDR3 reads CASDSNYNSPLHL. CDR3 nucleotides: TGTGCCAGCGACAGTAATTATAATTCACCCCTCCACCTT.

The sample holds one count of this clonotype. A much larger clone lies a single base off, so this may be a read error. The CDR3 DNA follows: TGCAGTGCTAGAGTAAACAATCAGCCCCAGCATTTT. Translation gives CSARVNNQPQHF. The V gene is TRBV20-1, the J gene TRBJ1-5; D gene ambiguous. Germline V gene sequence: CDR1 DFQATT, CDR2 SNEGSKA (reference sequence). V was clipped by 1 base and J by 3 bases, with 4 bases between them. This CDR3 has 12 residues.

This clonotype was seen a handful of times. The chain joins TRBV25-1 to TRBJ2-2; TRBD2 agrees at 8 bases. The germline CDR1 and CDR2 sequences are MGHDK and SYGVNS. V lost 5 bases, J lost 5 bases, and 4 bases stayed unmatched. The CDR3 consists of 14 residues. The CDR3 region has the DNA TGTGCCAGCAGTAGCGGGAGCTCAACCGGGGAGCTGTTTTTT. The encoded protein is CASSSGSSTGELFF.

DNA for the CDR3: TGTGCCATCAGGGACCGGGACACCGGGGAGCTGTTTTTT. This translates into CAIRDRDTGELFF. This sequence joins TRBV10-3 and TRBJ2-2, with unresolved D. Trimming took 6 bases from V and 3 from J, leaving 8 bases between them. The V gene's germline CDR1 is ENHRY and CDR2 SYGVKD. CDR3 size: 13 residues.

This clonotype was seen a handful of times. Here the CDR3 reads CATSLTSGIENTIYF. Written as DNA, the CDR3 is TGTGCCACCAGCTTGACTTCAGGGATCGAAAACACCATATATTTT. The rearrangement uses TRBV15 and TRBJ1-3; weak D call: TRBD1 (5 bases). The germline gives CDR1 LNHNV, CDR2 YYDKDF (reference sequence). The ends were cut back, 5 bases at V and 6 bases at J, with 17 bases in the middle. The CDR3 extends over 15 amino acids.